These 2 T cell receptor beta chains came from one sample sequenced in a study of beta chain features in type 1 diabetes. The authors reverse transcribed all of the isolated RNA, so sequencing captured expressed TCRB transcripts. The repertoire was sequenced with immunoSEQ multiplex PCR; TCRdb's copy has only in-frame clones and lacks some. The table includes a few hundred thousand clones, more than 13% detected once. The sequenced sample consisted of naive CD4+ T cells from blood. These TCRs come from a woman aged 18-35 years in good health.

The CDR3 spells CASSVGGTGDLSGYTF. The CDR3 nucleotides read TGTGCCAGCAGCGTAGGAGGGACAGGGGACCTCTCTGGCTACACCTTC. The chain joins TRBV9 to TRBJ1-2, with TRBD1 identical over 10 bases. Germline CDR1 reads SGDLS; CDR2 reads YYNGEE. V was clipped by 0 bases and J by 7 bases; unmatched bases: 9. The CDR3 length is 16 residues.

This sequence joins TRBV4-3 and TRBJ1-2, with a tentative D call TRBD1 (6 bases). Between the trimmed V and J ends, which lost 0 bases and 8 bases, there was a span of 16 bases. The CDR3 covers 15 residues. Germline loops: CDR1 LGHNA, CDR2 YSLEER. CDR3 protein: CASSQETAGGGGYTF. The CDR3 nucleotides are TGCGCCAGCAGCCAAGAAACAGCTGGGGGCGGGGGCTACACCTTC.